This T cell receptor (beta chain) was sequenced during a study of shared clonotypes between healthy human individuals. Study results and limitations: Of the naive CD4 clonotypes, about 5.4% were shared across several donors.

On this clone: The antigen is unknown.

The CDR3 is 14 residues long. Trimming removed 5 bases from V and 5 bases from J; junction bases left unmatched: 4. Germline V lookup: CDR1 MDHEN, CDR2 SYDVKM. In replicate PCRs of sorted subsets, about 190 ng DNA, approximately 30,000 T cell genomes, was used. The protocol was immunoSEQ multiplex PCR, while the TCRdb copy is restricted to in-frame clones and leaves out a portion. The sample yields around 610,000 clones, approximately 96% seen once. Only CD45RO-negative cells positively selected for CCR7 counted as naive CD8 cells, so terminally differentiated effector memory CD45RA+ cells were excluded. Every donor was a Caucasian adult from Nashville, Tennessee.

This TCR was sampled from a woman younger than 45 in good health. What was sequenced was naive CD8+ T cells sorted from blood. The chain uses TRBV28 and TRBJ2-1; 9 positions agree with TRBD2. The CDR3 region is CASSRLAEHNEQFF. CDR3 bases: TGTGCCAGCAGTCGACTAGCGGAGCACAATGAGCAGTTCTTC. Based on the CDR3 plus reference TRBV28 and TRBJ2-1, the full variable domain is DVKVTQSSRYLVKRTGEKVFLECVQDMDHENMFWYRQDPGLGLRLIYFSYDVKMKEKGDIPEGYSVSREKKERFSLILESASTNQTSMYLCASSRLAEHNEQFFGPGTRLTVL.